The 2 T cell receptor beta chains given below trace back to one sample, sequenced in a study of OX40 agonist ivuxolimab in advanced cancers. Assay used: immunoSEQ multiplex PCR; TCRdb lists only in-frame clones, some missing. The repertoire holds around 130,000 clones, with over 85% as singletons. The specimen comprised CD4+ or CD8+ T cells sorted from blood, sampled in a trial of the OX40 agonist ivuxolimab. The receptor source for this set is an adult with an advanced solid tumor such as melanoma, head and neck, liver or kidney cancer.

The chain uses TRBV18 and TRBJ1-4; TRBD1 is a possible D gene (5 bases). The CDR3 sequence is 19 residues long. The germline V and J ends were trimmed by 3 bases and 0 bases, with 20 bases remaining between them. Germline V gene lookup returns CDR1 KGHSH and CDR2 LQKENI. CDR3 sequence: CASSPQHVASGATNEKLFF. For the CDR3, the DNA is TGTGCCAGCTCACCTCAACATGTAGCTTCGGGGGCAACTAATGAAAAACTGTTTTTT.

The rearrangement uses TRBV28 and TRBJ2-5; the match to TRBD2 covers 12 bases. With the DNA end fitting TRBJ2-7 better, the J assignment may be wrong. Germline V CDR1 and CDR2: MDHEN, SYDVKM. The CDR3 is made up of 14 amino acids. The CDR3 DNA follows: TGTGCCAGCAGCTGGACTAGCGGGGAGGACGAGCAGTACTTC. This encodes CASSWTSGEDEQYF.